Listed below are T cell receptor beta chains from one sample, sequenced in a study of cytomegalovirus exposure and HLA in healthy donors. The repertoire was sequenced with immunoSEQ multiplex PCR; TCRdb's copy has only in-frame clones and lacks some. The sample holds some 160,000 clones, roughly four fifths seen once. Material: PBMCs. Source of these receptors: a male donor in good health and CMV-seronegative. Each CDR3 is given with its conserved first and last residue. Fields, in order: CDR3 protein, CDR3 DNA, D gene, J gene, clone size, V gene. A D gene is named only where the DNA matches it firmly. A clone size is listed for some rows: how often the clone was seen (once, few, many), or a class if it is expanded.

CDR3aa: CASSLGVGVLNYGYTF; CDR3nt: TGCGCCAGCAGCTTGGGAGTAGGGGTCCTTAACTATGGCTACACCTTC; d_gene: NA; j_gene: TRBJ1-2; abundance: few; v_gene: TRBV5-1
CDR3aa: CASISTGTGNSPLHF; CDR3nt: TGTGCCAGCATCTCGACCGGGACAGGGAATTCACCCCTCCACTTT; d_gene: TRBD1; j_gene: TRBJ1-6; abundance: NA; v_gene: TRBV5-6
CDR3aa: CASSFGGDTEAFF; CDR3nt: TGCGCCAGCAGCTTTGGGGGGGACACTGAAGCTTTCTTT; d_gene: NA; j_gene: TRBJ1-1; abundance: NA; v_gene: TRBV5-1
CDR3aa: CASSLEGAEGLDTQYF; CDR3nt: TGCGCCAGCAGCTTGGAAGGGGCTGAAGGTTTAGATACGCAGTATTTT; d_gene: NA; j_gene: TRBJ2-3; abundance: NA; v_gene: TRBV5-1
CDR3aa: CASSLEWASAGEQYF; CDR3nt: TGTGCCAGCAGCTTAGAATGGGCTAGCGCCGGCGAGCAGTACTTC; d_gene: NA; j_gene: TRBJ2-7; abundance: NA; v_gene: TRBV7-2
CDR3aa: CASSYVGGESTDTQYF; CDR3nt: TGTGCCAGCAGTTACGTCGGGGGGGAAAGCACAGATACGCAGTATTTT; d_gene: TRBD2; j_gene: TRBJ2-3; abundance: NA; v_gene: TRBV6-5
CDR3aa: CASSLHLRNEQFF; CDR3nt: TGTGCCAGCAGTTTACATCTGAGGAATGAGCAGTTCTTC; d_gene: NA; j_gene: TRBJ2-1; abundance: NA; v_gene: TRBV27
CDR3aa: CASSLGTDRAQPQHF; CDR3nt: TGTGCCAGCAGCTTAGGAACAGACAGGGCGCAGCCCCAGCATTTT; d_gene: TRBD1; j_gene: TRBJ1-5; abundance: NA; v_gene: TRBV7-2
CDR3aa: CASSYQGNTEAFF; CDR3nt: TGTGCCAGCAGTTACCAGGGGAACACTGAAGCTTTCTTT; d_gene: NA; j_gene: TRBJ1-1; abundance: NA; v_gene: TRBV6-5
CDR3aa: CASSPQRTTGFDTGELFF; CDR3nt: TGTGCCAGCAGCCCCCAAAGAACAACAGGGTTTGACACCGGGGAGCTGTTTTTT; d_gene: NA; j_gene: TRBJ2-2; abundance: once; v_gene: TRBV7-9
CDR3aa: CASSPGTSGGPQETQYF; CDR3nt: TGTGCCAGCAGCCCAGGGACTAGCGGGGGGCCACAAGAGACCCAGTACTTC; d_gene: TRBD2; j_gene: TRBJ2-5; abundance: NA; v_gene: TRBV7-9
CDR3aa: CASSLDGQGSNQPQHF; CDR3nt: TGTGCCAGCAGCTTAGATGGGCAGGGGAGCAATCAGCCCCAGCATTTT; d_gene: NA; j_gene: TRBJ1-5; abundance: NA; v_gene: TRBV11-3
CDR3aa: CASSPRLAGGPDTQYF; CDR3nt: TGTGCCAGCAGCCCACGACTAGCGGGAGGTCCAGATACGCAGTATTTT; d_gene: TRBD2; j_gene: TRBJ2-3; abundance: few; v_gene: TRBV7-8
CDR3aa: CASSKGTGATPSYEQYF; CDR3nt: TGCGCCAGCAGCAAAGGGACAGGGGCCACCCCCTCCTACGAGCAGTACTTC; d_gene: TRBD1; j_gene: TRBJ2-7; abundance: NA; v_gene: TRBV5-1
CDR3aa: CASSPEARSSYEQYF; CDR3nt: TGTGCCAGCAGCCCCGAGGCCAGAAGCTCCTACGAGCAGTACTTC; d_gene: NA; j_gene: TRBJ2-7; abundance: NA; v_gene: TRBV9
CDR3aa: CASTELGADGTEAFF; CDR3nt: TGTGCCAGCACCGAGTTGGGGGCCGACGGCACTGAAGCTTTCTTT; d_gene: NA; j_gene: TRBJ1-1; abundance: NA; v_gene: TRBV25-1
CDR3aa: CASSIIAGNTEAFF; CDR3nt: TGTGCCAGTAGTATCATTGCGGGGAACACTGAAGCTTTCTTT; d_gene: NA; j_gene: TRBJ1-1; abundance: NA; v_gene: TRBV19
CDR3aa: CASSAGSKNQPQHF; CDR3nt: TGTGCCAGCAGTGCGGGGAGTAAGAATCAGCCCCAGCATTTT; d_gene: NA; j_gene: TRBJ1-5; abundance: NA; v_gene: TRBV6-1
CDR3aa: CASSPGTSGGPNTGELFF; CDR3nt: TGTGCCAGCAGTCCGGGGACTAGCGGGGGGCCAAACACCGGGGAGCTGTTTTTT; d_gene: TRBD2; j_gene: TRBJ2-2; abundance: NA; v_gene: TRBV28
CDR3aa: CASSPQGTVQYF; CDR3nt: TGTGCCAGCTCACCACAAGGAACAGTTCAGTACTTC; d_gene: NA; j_gene: TRBJ2-4; abundance: NA; v_gene: TRBV18
CDR3aa: CASSLADTRTGELFF; CDR3nt: TGCGCCAGCAGCTTGGCGGACACTCGCACCGGGGAGCTGTTTTTT; d_gene: NA; j_gene: TRBJ2-2; abundance: NA; v_gene: TRBV5-1
CDR3aa: CASSLMQGPGYTF; CDR3nt: TGTGCCAGCTCACTTATGCAGGGCCCCGGCTACACCTTC; d_gene: NA; j_gene: TRBJ1-2; abundance: NA; v_gene: TRBV18
CDR3aa: CASSYSGEHQPQHF; CDR3nt: TGTGCCAGCAGTTACTCAGGGGAACATCAGCCCCAGCATTTT; d_gene: NA; j_gene: TRBJ1-5; abundance: few; v_gene: TRBV6-5
CDR3aa: CSSSSLAGSSYEQYF; CDR3nt: TGTTCCAGCAGCTCGCTAGCCGGAAGCTCCTACGAGCAGTACTTC; d_gene: NA; j_gene: TRBJ2-7; abundance: NA; v_gene: TRBV7-9
CDR3aa: CASSTERGNTIYF; CDR3nt: TGTGCCAGTAGTACAGAACGGGGAAACACCATATATTTT; d_gene: NA; j_gene: TRBJ1-3; abundance: NA; v_gene: TRBV19
CDR3aa: CASSGHPNTGELFF; CDR3nt: TGTGCCAGCTCGGGACACCCGAACACCGGGGAGCTGTTTTTT; d_gene: NA; j_gene: TRBJ2-2; abundance: NA; v_gene: TRBV2
CDR3aa: CASSFSNEKLFF; CDR3nt: TGTGCCAGCAGCTTCTCTAATGAAAAACTGTTTTTT; d_gene: NA; j_gene: TRBJ1-4; abundance: once; v_gene: TRBV7-8
CDR3aa: CAINGDRTNQPQHF; CDR3nt: TGTGCCATCAATGGGGACAGAACCAATCAGCCCCAGCATTTT; d_gene: TRBD1; j_gene: TRBJ1-5; abundance: NA; v_gene: TRBV10-3
CDR3aa: CASSARQGLTYGYTF; CDR3nt: TGTGCCAGTAGTGCGAGACAGGGCCTAACATATGGCTACACCTTC; d_gene: TRBD1; j_gene: TRBJ1-2; abundance: NA; v_gene: TRBV19
CDR3aa: CASSSDQTGGSEGAQYF; CDR3nt: TGTGCCAGCAGCTCAGATCAGACAGGGGGCAGCGAGGGGGCCCAGTACTTC; d_gene: TRBD1; j_gene: TRBJ2-5; abundance: NA; v_gene: TRBV13
CDR3aa: CASYYRGTGELFF; CDR3nt: TGTGCCAGCTATTACAGGGGAACAGGGGAGCTGTTTTTT; d_gene: TRBD1; j_gene: TRBJ2-2; abundance: once; v_gene: TRBV6-5
CDR3aa: CASSFAGNTEAFF; CDR3nt: TGTGCCAGCAGCTTCGCAGGGAACACTGAAGCTTTCTTT; d_gene: NA; j_gene: TRBJ1-1; abundance: NA; v_gene: TRBV7-2
CDR3aa: CATSRGPQGIRYEQYF; CDR3nt: TGTGCCACCAGCAGAGGTCCACAGGGGATTCGCTACGAGCAGTACTTC; d_gene: TRBD1; j_gene: TRBJ2-7; abundance: NA; v_gene: TRBV15
CDR3aa: CACLSGGSGNTIYF; CDR3nt: TGTGCCTGCCTCTCAGGGGGCTCTGGAAACACCATATATTTT; d_gene: TRBD1; j_gene: TRBJ1-3; abundance: NA; v_gene: TRBV30
CDR3aa: CASSPQTRGPTNTDTQYF; CDR3nt: TGTGCCAGCTCACCACAGACGCGGGGCCCTACAAACACAGATACGCAGTATTTT; d_gene: NA; j_gene: TRBJ2-3; abundance: NA; v_gene: TRBV18
CDR3aa: CASSRGTSGPYEQYF; CDR3nt: TGTGCCAGCAGCCGAGGGACTAGCGGACCGTACGAGCAGTACTTC; d_gene: TRBD2; j_gene: TRBJ2-7; abundance: NA; v_gene: TRBV28
CDR3aa: CASSLSPGSSYEQYF; CDR3nt: TGCGCCAGCAGCTTGAGTCCTGGTAGCTCCTACGAGCAGTACTTC; d_gene: NA; j_gene: TRBJ2-7; abundance: few; v_gene: TRBV5-1
CDR3aa: CASSRRGQVTEAFF; CDR3nt: TGTGCCAGCAGCCGGAGGGGGCAGGTCACTGAAGCTTTCTTT; d_gene: TRBD1; j_gene: TRBJ1-1; abundance: NA; v_gene: TRBV6-6
CDR3aa: CASSPSGGAEDTQYF; CDR3nt: TGTGCCAGCAGCCCTAGCGGGGGGGCCGAAGATACGCAGTATTTT; d_gene: TRBD2; j_gene: TRBJ2-3; abundance: few; v_gene: TRBV6-4
CDR3aa: CASSLEWVLGEKLFF; CDR3nt: TGTGCCAGCAGCTTAGAATGGGTATTGGGCGAAAAACTGTTTTTT; d_gene: NA; j_gene: TRBJ1-4; abundance: NA; v_gene: TRBV7-9
CDR3aa: CASSWTGDEQYF; CDR3nt: TGTGCCAGCAGCTGGACAGGGGACGAGCAGTACTTC; d_gene: TRBD1; j_gene: TRBJ2-7; abundance: NA; v_gene: TRBV7-2
CDR3aa: CASSPLSGSEFYEQYF; CDR3nt: TGTGCCAGCAGCCCCCTTAGCGGGAGTGAGTTCTACGAGCAGTACTTC; d_gene: TRBD2; j_gene: TRBJ2-7; abundance: NA; v_gene: TRBV2
CDR3aa: CASSRLSGQGAGWTEAFF; CDR3nt: TGTGCCAGCAGTAGATTGTCGGGACAGGGGGCGGGATGGACTGAAGCTTTCTTT; d_gene: TRBD1; j_gene: TRBJ1-1; abundance: once; v_gene: TRBV27
CDR3aa: CASSLRLAGLYNEQFF; CDR3nt: TGTGCCAGCAGCTTGCGACTAGCGGGGCTCTACAATGAGCAGTTCTTC; d_gene: TRBD2; j_gene: TRBJ2-1; abundance: NA; v_gene: TRBV7-2
CDR3aa: CASRSGTGIQETQYF; CDR3nt: TGCGCCAGCAGATCCGGGACAGGCATCCAAGAGACCCAGTACTTC; d_gene: TRBD1; j_gene: TRBJ2-5; abundance: few; v_gene: TRBV5-1
CDR3aa: CASTRGNSGNTIYF; CDR3nt: TGTGCCAGCACCAGAGGTAACTCTGGAAACACCATATATTTT; d_gene: NA; j_gene: TRBJ1-3; abundance: NA; v_gene: TRBV27
CDR3aa: CAWTWGQGAEAFF; CDR3nt: TGTGCCTGGACCTGGGGACAGGGGGCTGAAGCTTTCTTT; d_gene: TRBD1; j_gene: TRBJ1-1; abundance: few; v_gene: TRBV30
CDR3aa: CASSRQGTYEQYF; CDR3nt: TGTGCCAGCAGTCGACAGGGTACCTACGAGCAGTACTTC; d_gene: TRBD1; j_gene: TRBJ2-7; abundance: NA; v_gene: TRBV2
CDR3aa: CASSSGTGELFF; CDR3nt: TGTGCCAGCAGTTCGGGCACCGGGGAGCTGTTTTTT; d_gene: NA; j_gene: TRBJ2-2; abundance: NA; v_gene: TRBV11-2
CDR3aa: CASSSGQGLAYEQYF; CDR3nt: TGTGCCAGTAGTTCCGGACAGGGGCTAGCCTACGAGCAGTACTTC; d_gene: TRBD1; j_gene: TRBJ2-7; abundance: NA; v_gene: TRBV19
CDR3aa: CASSWTREETQYF; CDR3nt: TGTGCCAGCAGCTGGACTAGAGAAGAGACCCAGTACTTC; d_gene: TRBD2; j_gene: TRBJ2-5; abundance: NA; v_gene: TRBV7-2